The source of this TCR beta chain is a study of monozygotic twins with inflammatory bowel disease. One entry per CDR3 protein, without DNA, is what TCRdb gives after re-calling the 5' RACE reads. The sample is made up of around 370,000 distinct CDR3 sequences, and the top ten hold around 2.6% of it. Germline V gives CDR1 SGHAT, CDR2 FQNNGV. This CDR3 is 19 amino acids long. The sequencing sample was made of blood. The origin of this receptor is a human donor with ulcerative colitis or Crohn's disease, or a healthy co-twin of an affected twin (not recorded which). The genes are TRBV11-2 and TRBJ2-1; TCRdb reports TRBD2, a call that lacks DNA to check it against. The CDR3 loop reads CASSFGNLAGGPPYNEQFF.